Below, 14 T cell receptor beta chains from the same sample are listed, as sequenced in a study of T cells in localized non-small cell lung cancer. The table came from immunoSEQ multiplex PCR; TCRdb's copy has only in-frame clones and leaves some out. Of thousands of clones detected, 20% to 25% appear once; the ten largest clones hold around 5.7%. This sample comprised lung tumor tissue, obtained before any cancer treatment. Source of these receptors: a man between 40 and 69 years old with stage II lung adenocarcinoma.

This clone was seen a few times. This chain joins TRBV11-3 and TRBJ1-4, with D unclear. This CDR3 comprises 16 residues. Per germline, CDR1 SGHNT and CDR2 YENEEA. Trimming pared 0 bases from V and 3 bases from J, leaving 11 bases between. CDR3 residues: CASSLDGRGPNEKLFF. The CDR3 DNA reads TGTGCCAGCAGCTTAGATGGCAGAGGTCCTAATGAAAAACTGTTTTTT.

The rearrangement uses TRBV11-3 and TRBJ1-5; 8 nucleotides match TRBD1. There are 14 residues in the CDR3. After removal of 4 bases from V and 8 bases from J, the junction contained 7 bases not matched to a gene. The germline V gene has CDR1 SGHNT and CDR2 YENEEA. The CDR3 loop is CASSSTGESKPQHF. The CDR3 coding sequence is TGTGCCAGCAGCTCGACAGGGGAGAGCAAGCCCCAGCATTTT.

This clone rates as medium-sized. A junction boundary mismatches the germline segment, possibly from a read error. The chain has TRBV7-4 and TRBJ2-1; D remains unclear. Per germline, CDR1 SGHVT and CDR2 SQSDAQ. This CDR3 is 13 amino acids long. The CDR3 region is CASSLTPYSEQFF. CDR3 sequence (DNA): TGTGCCAGCAGCTTAACTCCCTACAGTGAGCAGTTCTTC.

A few counts support this clone. V gene TRBV30 combines with J gene TRBJ2-2, with 8 bases matching TRBD1. Germline loops: CDR1 GTSNPN, CDR2 SVGIG (reference sequence). Trimming removed 3 bases from V and 6 bases from J; junction bases left unmatched: 6. The CDR3 extends over 14 amino acids. The CDR3 region has the DNA TGTGCCTGGAGGGAGGACAGGGAGTCCGGGGAGCTGTTTTTT. Translating gives CAWREDRESGELFF.

The chain recombines TRBV19 with TRBJ1-2; D is ambiguous. Trimming pared 5 bases from V and 1 base from J, leaving 14 bases between. CDR3 length equals 15 residues. Germline-derived CDR1 and CDR2 are LNHDA and SQIVND (reference sequence). For the CDR3, the DNA is TGTGCCAGTAGTTGGGGTATGACAAGTAACTATGGCTACACCTTC. It yields the protein CASSWGMTSNYGYTF. Looking up the rest from reference TRBV19 and TRBJ1-2 gives the full variable domain: DGGITQSPKYLFRKEGQNVTLSCEQNLNHDAMYWYRQDPGQGLRLIYYSQIVNDFQKGDIAEGYSVSREKKESFPLTVTSAQKNPTAFYLCASSWGMTSNYGYTFGSGTRLTVV.

This clone showed up just a few times. The chain employs TRBV6-8 and TRBJ2-7, with D tentatively TRBD1 or TRBD2 (5 bases each). V lost 0 bases and J lost 1, with 19 bases in between. CDR1 and CDR2 (germline): MNHGY, SAAAGT. The CDR3 extends over 18 amino acids. CDR3 sequence reads: CASSYSKERGRDSYEQYF. The CDR3, as DNA: TGTGCCAGCAGTTACTCGAAGGAACGGGGCCGGGATTCCTACGAGCAGTACTTC.

This clone was counted a few times. The chain links TRBV6-8 to TRBJ1-1; D is unresolved. This CDR3 has 15 residues. The germline V gene encodes CDR1 MNHGY and CDR2 SAAAGT. Deletions cut 0 bases from V and 1 base from J, with 9 bases between. In nucleotides, the CDR3 is TGTGCCAGCAGTTACTCGAACATAAAGAACACTGAAGCTTTCTTT. Its protein product is CASSYSNIKNTEAFF.

By share, this clone counts as medium-sized. J is TRBJ2-1 and V is TRBV11-3; 8 nucleotides line up with TRBD1. CDR3 length equals 16 residues. Germline V gives CDR1 SGHNT, CDR2 YENEEA. Losses at the gene ends were 5 bases for V and 3 bases for J; bases not matched to a gene: 9. The CDR3 nucleotides are TGTGCCAGCAGCAAATCGACAGGGGAAAACTACAATGAGCAGTTCTTC. It is translated as CASSKSTGENYNEQFF.

The gene calls are TRBV11-3 and TRBJ2-7, with TRBD2 matching over 8 bases. Germline V gene lookup returns CDR1 SGHNT and CDR2 YENEEA. Losses at the gene ends were 3 bases for V and 2 bases for J; bases not matched to a gene: 6. CDR3 size: 15 residues. CDR3 loop: CASSLVGGGAYEQYF. The DNA of the CDR3 is TGTGCCAGCAGCTTGGTCGGGGGGGGAGCCTACGAGCAGTACTTC.

This clone was counted between two and nine times. The chain recombines TRBV11-3 with TRBJ1-6, with a weak D call TRBD1 (6 bases). V lost 3 bases and J lost 10, with 16 bases in between. This CDR3 is built from 15 residues. The germline CDR1 and CDR2 sequences are SGHNT and YENEEA. The CDR3 coding sequence is TGTGCCAGCAGCTTGGCAGGGGTTACGTTGTCACCCCTCCACTTT. Amino acids: CASSLAGVTLSPLHF. The complete variable domain, with remaining parts taken from reference TRBV11-3 and TRBJ1-6, reads EAGVVQSPRYKIIEKKQPVAFWCNPISGHNTLYWYLQNLGQGPELLIRYENEEAVDDSQLPKDRFSAERLKGVDSTLKIQPAELGDSAVYLCASSLAGVTLSPLHFGNGTRLTVT.

The chain recombines TRBV9 with TRBJ1-5; D is unresolved. Germline V gene data show CDR1 as SGDLS and CDR2 as YYNGEE. Trimming left V 0 bases short and J 0 bases short, with 7 bases between. This CDR3 has 15 amino acids. The CDR3 is CASSVGGYSNQPQHF. CDR3 in DNA: TGTGCCAGCAGCGTAGGAGGTTATAGCAATCAGCCCCAGCATTTT. The complete variable domain, with remaining parts taken from reference TRBV9 and TRBJ1-5, reads DSGVTQTPKHLITATGQRVTLRCSPRSGDLSVYWYQQSLDQGLQFLIQYYNGEERAKGNILERFSAQQFPDLHSELNLSSLELGDSALYFCASSVGGYSNQPQHFGDGTRLSIL.

This clone has a handful of counts. The chain joins TRBV9 to TRBJ2-1; either TRBD1 or TRBD2 may supply D (5 bases each). Per germline, CDR1 SGDLS and CDR2 YYNGEE. The germline V and J ends were trimmed by 3 bases and 2 bases, with 12 bases remaining between them. The CDR3 has 15 residues. The CDR3 region is CASSATRGAYNEQFF. CDR3 bases: TGTGCCAGCAGCGCTACGAGAGGGGCCTACAATGAGCAGTTCTTC.

The CDR3, as DNA: TGTGCCAGCAGGGGTGGACAGCCTCACACTGAAGCTTTCTTT. Translated, it gives CASRGGQPHTEAFF. The chain is built from TRBV11-3 and TRBJ1-1; tentative D call: TRBD1 (6 bases). This CDR3 spans 14 amino acids. V lost 6 bases and J 3 bases, leaving 14 bases between the germline ends. Germline V gene sequence: CDR1 SGHNT, CDR2 YENEEA.

This clone appeared a few times. The V gene is TRBV19, the J gene TRBJ1-1, with D unresolved. The germline CDR1 and CDR2 sequences are LNHDA and SQIVND (reference sequence). This CDR3 is 16 amino acids long. V lost 5 bases to trimming and J lost 4 bases, with 20 bases between them. CDR3 in DNA: TGTGCCAGTAGTTCTCCCGGATTCCTAGTGGGCACTGAAGCTTTCTTT. Residues: CASSSPGFLVGTEAFF.